A single sample is the source of the 10 T cell receptor beta chains below, sequenced in a study of early stage breast cancer tumors. Using immunoSEQ multiplex PCR, the repertoire was profiled, and TCRdb retains in-frame clones only, with some absent. The sample lists about 51,000 clones, roughly 73% occurring once. The source material was blood. The receptor set was obtained from a person aged 35-50 years with breast cancer.

The CDR3, as DNA: TGTGCCAGCAGCGTAGTTGGAGGGGGCGATTTGAACGGGGAGCTGTTTTTT. This sequence encodes CASSVVGGGDLNGELFF. The rearrangement joins TRBV9 to TRBJ2-2; possible D gene TRBD1, 7 bases. The CDR3 runs to 17 residues. V was trimmed by 0 bases and J by 7 bases, leaving 19 bases between them. The germline V gene has CDR1 SGDLS and CDR2 YYNGEE.

The chain has TRBV30 and TRBJ1-3, with 8 positions matching TRBD1. The junction had 14 bases not matched to a gene; V was cut back by 0 bases and J by 4 bases. In germline, CDR1 is GTSNPN, CDR2 SVGIG (reference sequence). The CDR3 totals 18 residues. The CDR3 protein is CAWSVPRQGRSYGNTIYF. CDR3 nucleotide sequence: TGTGCCTGGAGTGTACCGCGACAGGGGCGATCCTACGGAAACACCATATATTTT.

This clone has just a few counts. The chain couples TRBV10-2 to TRBJ2-2; TRBD1 might be the D (6 bases). CDR1 is WSHSY and CDR2 is SAAADI in the germline V gene. Trimming left V 3 bases short and J 5 bases short, with 16 bases between. The CDR3 has 16 residues. CDR3 residues: CASSDTGTSLTGELFF. Here the CDR3 DNA reads TGCGCCAGCAGTGATACCGGGACAAGTCTTACCGGGGAGCTGTTTTTT.

This sequence joins TRBV7-2 and TRBJ2-3; tentative D call: TRBD2 (5 bases). V was clipped by 3 bases and J by 4 bases, with 11 bases between them. Germline CDR1 reads SGHTA; CDR2 reads FQGNSA. There are 14 residues in the CDR3. CDR3 protein: CASSLSQAADTQYF. CDR3 bases: TGTGCCAGCAGCTTGAGTCAAGCGGCAGATACGCAGTATTTT.

The V and J genes are TRBV19 and TRBJ1-2, with a weak D call TRBD1 (5 bases). V dropped 2 bases and J dropped 4 bases, with 8 bases sitting between them. The CDR3 spans 13 residues. Per the germline V gene, CDR1 is LNHDA and CDR2 is SQIVND (reference sequence). CDR3 DNA sequence: TGTGCCAGTAGTATACAGGGTAGCTATGGCTACACCTTC. Amino acids: CASSIQGSYGYTF.

This clone was detected once. V usage is TRBV5-8 and J usage is TRBJ2-7; D is uncertain. Germline V gene lookup returns CDR1 SGHTS and CDR2 YDEGEE. Trimming cost V 0 bases and J 2 bases, with 6 bases left between them. The CDR3 runs to 13 residues. The CDR3 nucleotides read TGTGCCAGCAGCTTGGGGAGCACCTACGAGCAGTACTTC. It is translated as CASSLGSTYEQYF.

The V call is TRBV6-5, the J call TRBJ2-5, with D uncertain. The germline V gene has CDR1 MNHEY and CDR2 SVGAGI. The germline V and J ends were trimmed by 0 bases and 3 bases, with 8 bases remaining between them. This CDR3 comprises 14 residues. The CDR3 is CASSYSRQKETQYF. DNA for the CDR3: TGTGCCAGCAGTTACTCGCGGCAGAAAGAGACCCAGTACTTC.

This clone was recorded a few times. The chain is built from TRBV7-9 and TRBJ2-1, with 10 positions matching TRBD2. With 5 bases clipped from V and 8 bases from J, the junction kept 12 bases outside the gene matches. This CDR3 spans 16 amino acids. Germline-derived CDR1 and CDR2 are SEHNR and FQNEAQ (reference sequence). CDR3 sequence: CASSQEGAGGPDEQFF. CDR3 DNA: TGTGCCAGCAGCCAAGAAGGAGCGGGAGGGCCGGATGAGCAGTTCTTC.

This chain joins TRBV6-6 and TRBJ1-1; TRBD1 agrees at 9 bases. The V and J ends lost 6 bases and 3 bases, in that order; junction bases with no gene match: 2. Germline CDR1 is MNHNY and CDR2 is SVGAGI (reference sequence). This CDR3 has 13 residues. This chain's CDR3 is CASRRQGDTEAFF. CDR3 bases: TGTGCCAGCAGGAGACAGGGGGACACTGAAGCTTTCTTT.

Comments on this clone: The sample carries other DNA sequences with the same CDR3. The rearrangement links TRBV5-1 to TRBJ1-5; D uncertain. Germline CDR1 and CDR2: SGHRS and YFSETQ. This CDR3 contains 15 residues. V dropped 0 bases and J dropped 3 bases, with 10 bases sitting between them. The CDR3 is CASSLEGLANQPQHF. CDR3 coding DNA: TGCGCCAGCAGCTTGGAAGGGTTGGCCAATCAGCCCCAGCATTTT.